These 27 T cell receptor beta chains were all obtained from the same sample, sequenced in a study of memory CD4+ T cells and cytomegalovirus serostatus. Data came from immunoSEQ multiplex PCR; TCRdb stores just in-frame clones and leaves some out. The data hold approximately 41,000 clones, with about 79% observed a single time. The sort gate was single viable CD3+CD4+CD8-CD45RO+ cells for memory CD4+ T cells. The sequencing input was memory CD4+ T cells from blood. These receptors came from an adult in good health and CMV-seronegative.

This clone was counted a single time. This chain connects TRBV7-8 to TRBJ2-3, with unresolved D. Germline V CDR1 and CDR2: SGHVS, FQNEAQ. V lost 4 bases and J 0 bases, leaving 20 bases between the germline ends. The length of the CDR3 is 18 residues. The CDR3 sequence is CASSSTASVRASTDTQYF. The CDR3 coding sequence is TGTGCCAGCAGCTCGACGGCGTCTGTCAGAGCTAGCACAGATACGCAGTATTTT.

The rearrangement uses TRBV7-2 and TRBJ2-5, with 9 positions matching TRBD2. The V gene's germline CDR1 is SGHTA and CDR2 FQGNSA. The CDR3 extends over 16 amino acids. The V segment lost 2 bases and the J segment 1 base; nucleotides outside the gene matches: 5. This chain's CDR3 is CASSLIQLAGQETQYF. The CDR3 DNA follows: TGTGCCAGCAGCTTAATTCAACTAGCGGGCCAAGAGACCCAGTACTTC.

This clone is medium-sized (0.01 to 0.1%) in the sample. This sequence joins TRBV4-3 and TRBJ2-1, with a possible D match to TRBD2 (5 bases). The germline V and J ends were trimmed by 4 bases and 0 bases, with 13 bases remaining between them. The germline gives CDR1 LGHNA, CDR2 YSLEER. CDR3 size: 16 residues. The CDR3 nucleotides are TGCGCCAGCAGCCTCCGTGCCGAGGGCTCCTACAATGAGCAGTTCTTC. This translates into CASSLRAEGSYNEQFF.

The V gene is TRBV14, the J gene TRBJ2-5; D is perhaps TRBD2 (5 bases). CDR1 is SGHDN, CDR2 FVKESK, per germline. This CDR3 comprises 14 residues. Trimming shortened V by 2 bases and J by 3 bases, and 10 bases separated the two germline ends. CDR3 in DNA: TGTGCCAGCAGCCAAATCGGGGTCGAAGAGACCCAGTACTTC. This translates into CASSQIGVEETQYF.

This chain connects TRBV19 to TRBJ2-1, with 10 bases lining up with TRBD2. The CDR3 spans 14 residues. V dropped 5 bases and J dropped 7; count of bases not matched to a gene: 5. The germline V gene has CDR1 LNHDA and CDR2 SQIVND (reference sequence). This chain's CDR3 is CASSLRTSGNEQFF. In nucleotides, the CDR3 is TGTGCCAGTAGTCTTAGGACTAGCGGAAATGAGCAGTTCTTC.

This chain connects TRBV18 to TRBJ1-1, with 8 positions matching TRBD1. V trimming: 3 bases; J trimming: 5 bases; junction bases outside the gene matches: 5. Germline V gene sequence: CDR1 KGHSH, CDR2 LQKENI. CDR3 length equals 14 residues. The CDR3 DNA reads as TGTGCCAGCTCACCCAGGGGGCGAGATACTGAAGCTTTCTTT. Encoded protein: CASSPRGRDTEAFF. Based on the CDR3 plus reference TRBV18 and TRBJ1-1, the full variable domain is NAGVMQNPRHLVRRRGQEARLRCSPMKGHSHVYWYRQLPEEGLKFMVYLQKENIIDESGMPKERFSAEFPKEGPSILRIQQVVRGDSAAYFCASSPRGRDTEAFFGQGTRLTVV.

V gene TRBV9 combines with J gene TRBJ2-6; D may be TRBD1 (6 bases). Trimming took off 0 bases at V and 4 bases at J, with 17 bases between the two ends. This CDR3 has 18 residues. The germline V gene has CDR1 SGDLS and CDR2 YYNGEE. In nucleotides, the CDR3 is TGTGCCAGCAGCGTAGACCCGACAGAGGGGGACGGGGCCAACGTCCTGACTTTC. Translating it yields CASSVDPTEGDGANVLTF.

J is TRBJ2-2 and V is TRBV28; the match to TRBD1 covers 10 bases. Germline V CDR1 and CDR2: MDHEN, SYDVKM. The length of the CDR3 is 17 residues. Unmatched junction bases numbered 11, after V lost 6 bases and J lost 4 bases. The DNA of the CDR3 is TGTGCCAGCAGCCGAATCGGGACAGGGGACCTCACCGGGGAGCTGTTTTTT. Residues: CASSRIGTGDLTGELFF.

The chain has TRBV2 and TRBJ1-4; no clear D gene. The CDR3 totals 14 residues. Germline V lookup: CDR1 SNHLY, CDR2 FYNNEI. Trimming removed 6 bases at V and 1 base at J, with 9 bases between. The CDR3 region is CASSFSGTNEKLFF. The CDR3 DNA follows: TGTGCCAGCAGCTTTAGCGGAACTAATGAAAAACTGTTTTTT. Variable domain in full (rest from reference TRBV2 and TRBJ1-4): EPEVTQTPSHQVTQMGQEVILRCVPISNHLYFYWYRQILGQKVEFLVSFYNNEISEKSEIFDDQFSVERPDGSNFTLKIRSTKLEDSAMYFCASSFSGTNEKLFFGSGTQLSVL.

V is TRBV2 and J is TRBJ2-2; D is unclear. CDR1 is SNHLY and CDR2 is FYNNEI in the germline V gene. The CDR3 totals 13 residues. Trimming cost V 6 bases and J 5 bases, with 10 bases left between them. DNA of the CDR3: TGTGCCAGCAGACCCTCGCCTACCGGGGAGCTGTTTTTT. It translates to CASRPSPTGELFF.

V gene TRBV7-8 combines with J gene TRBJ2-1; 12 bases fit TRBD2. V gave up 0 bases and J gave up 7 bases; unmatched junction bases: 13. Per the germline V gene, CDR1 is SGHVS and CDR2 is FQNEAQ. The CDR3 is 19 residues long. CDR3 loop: CASSLARLAGDRRGNEQFF. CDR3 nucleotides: TGTGCCAGCAGCTTAGCCCGACTAGCGGGAGATCGCCGGGGAAATGAGCAGTTCTTC.

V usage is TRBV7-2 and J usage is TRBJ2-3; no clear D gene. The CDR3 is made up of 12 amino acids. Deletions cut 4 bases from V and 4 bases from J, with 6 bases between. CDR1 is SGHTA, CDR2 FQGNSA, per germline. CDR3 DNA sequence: TGTGCCAGCAGCTCAGCCCCAGATACGCAGTATTTT. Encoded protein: CASSSAPDTQYF.

The CDR3 DNA follows: TGTGCCAGCAGTTTAAGTTGGTCAGGACGGAGACGGAACTATGGCTACACCTTC. Amino acid sequence: CASSLSWSGRRRNYGYTF. This chain links TRBV28 with TRBJ1-2; D unclear. From germline, CDR1 is MDHEN and CDR2 SYDVKM. V was trimmed by 2 bases and J by 2 bases, leaving 21 bases between them. The CDR3 is 18 residues long.

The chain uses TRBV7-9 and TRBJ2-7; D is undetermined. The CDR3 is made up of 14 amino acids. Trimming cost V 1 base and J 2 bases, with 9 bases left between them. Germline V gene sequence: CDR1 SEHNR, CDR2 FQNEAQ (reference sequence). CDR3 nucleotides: TGTGCCAGCAGCTTAGACGGCAGCACCTACGAGCAGTACTTC. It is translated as CASSLDGSTYEQYF.

The CDR3 coding sequence is TGCAGTGTAGGAGTTAATGAAAAACTGTTTTTT. Translating gives CSVGVNEKLFF. The chain combines TRBV20-1 with TRBJ1-4; D gene ambiguous. Deletions cut 7 bases from V and 4 bases from J, with 7 bases between. The CDR3 runs to 11 residues. Germline V gives CDR1 DFQATT, CDR2 SNEGSKA (reference sequence).

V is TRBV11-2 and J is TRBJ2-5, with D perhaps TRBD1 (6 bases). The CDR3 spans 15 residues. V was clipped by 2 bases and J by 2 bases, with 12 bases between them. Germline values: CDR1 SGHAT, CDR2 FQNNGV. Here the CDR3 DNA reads TGTGCCAGCAGCTTATCCCCCGGACAGCAAGAGACCCAGTACTTC. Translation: CASSLSPGQQETQYF.

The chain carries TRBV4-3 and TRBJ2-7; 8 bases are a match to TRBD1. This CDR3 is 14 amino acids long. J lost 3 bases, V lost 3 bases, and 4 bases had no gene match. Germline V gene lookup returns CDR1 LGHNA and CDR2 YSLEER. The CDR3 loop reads CASSQNRGSYEQYF. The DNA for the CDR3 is TGCGCCAGCAGCCAGAACAGGGGGAGCTACGAGCAGTACTTC.

The CDR3, as DNA: TGTGCCAGCAGCTTGGTCTCAGGGGGCGGAGATACGCAGTATTTT. Protein sequence: CASSLVSGGGDTQYF. The chain recombines TRBV11-3 with TRBJ2-3; TRBD1 matches at 8 bases. The germline CDR1 and CDR2 sequences are SGHNT and YENEEA. CDR3 length: 15 residues. The J segment lost 5 bases and the V segment lost 3 bases, leaving 7 bases of the junction unmatched.

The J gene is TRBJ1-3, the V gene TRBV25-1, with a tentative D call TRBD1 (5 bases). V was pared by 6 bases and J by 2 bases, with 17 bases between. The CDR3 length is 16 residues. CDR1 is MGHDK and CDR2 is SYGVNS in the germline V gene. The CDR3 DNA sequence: TGTGCCAGCAGCGAACTTCGGGGCGGACCTGGAAACACCATATATTTT. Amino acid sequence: CASSELRGGPGNTIYF.

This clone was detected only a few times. CDR3 DNA: TGTGCCAGCTCACAGGACGAGAACACTGAAGCTTTCTTT. It codes for CASSQDENTEAFF. The chain couples TRBV18 to TRBJ1-1; D unresolved. V was clipped by 4 bases and J by 1 base, with 7 bases between them. CDR3 size: 13 residues. Germline-derived CDR1 and CDR2 are KGHSH and LQKENI.

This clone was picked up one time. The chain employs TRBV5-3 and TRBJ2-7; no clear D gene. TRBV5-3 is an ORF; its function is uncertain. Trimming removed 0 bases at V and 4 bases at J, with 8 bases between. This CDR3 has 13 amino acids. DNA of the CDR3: TGTGCCAGAAGCTTGGTTTTACGGTACGAGCAGTACTTC. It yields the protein CARSLVLRYEQYF.

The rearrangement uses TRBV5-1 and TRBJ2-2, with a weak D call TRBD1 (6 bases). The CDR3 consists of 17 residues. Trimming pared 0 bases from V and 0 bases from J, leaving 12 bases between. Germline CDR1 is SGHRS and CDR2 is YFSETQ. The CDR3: CASSLEAGTSNTGELFF. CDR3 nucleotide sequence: TGCGCCAGCAGCTTGGAGGCCGGGACATCGAACACCGGGGAGCTGTTTTTT. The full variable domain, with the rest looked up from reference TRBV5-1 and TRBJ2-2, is KAGVTQTPRYLIKTRGQQVTLSCSPISGHRSVSWYQQTPGQGLQFLFEYFSETQRNKGNFPGRFSGRQFSNSRSEMNVSTLELGDSALYLCASSLEAGTSNTGELFFGEGSRLTVL.

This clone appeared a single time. CDR3 in amino acids: CASSQEPLAGGIGFQETQYF. The DNA of the CDR3 is TGCGCCAGCAGCCAAGAACCACTAGCGGGAGGGATAGGGTTTCAAGAGACCCAGTACTTC. The V call is TRBV4-3, the J call TRBJ2-5; TRBD2 matches 13 bases. Trimming removed 0 bases from V and 2 bases from J; junction bases left unmatched: 12. The CDR3 runs 20 residues. Germline V gives CDR1 LGHNA, CDR2 YSLEER.

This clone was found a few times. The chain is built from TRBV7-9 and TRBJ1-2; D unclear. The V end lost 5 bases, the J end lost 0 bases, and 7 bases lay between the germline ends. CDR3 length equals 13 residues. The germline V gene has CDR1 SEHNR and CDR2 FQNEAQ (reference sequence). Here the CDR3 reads CASSVESNYGYTF. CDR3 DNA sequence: TGTGCCAGCAGCGTGGAGTCTAACTATGGCTACACCTTC.

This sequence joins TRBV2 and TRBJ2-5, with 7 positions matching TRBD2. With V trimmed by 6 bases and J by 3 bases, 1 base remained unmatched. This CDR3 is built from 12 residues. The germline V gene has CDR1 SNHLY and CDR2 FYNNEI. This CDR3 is CASSLAEETQYF. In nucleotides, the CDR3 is TGTGCCAGCAGCCTAGCGGAAGAGACCCAGTACTTC. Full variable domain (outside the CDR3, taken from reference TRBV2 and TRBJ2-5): EPEVTQTPSHQVTQMGQEVILRCVPISNHLYFYWYRQILGQKVEFLVSFYNNEISEKSEIFDDQFSVERPDGSNFTLKIRSTKLEDSAMYFCASSLAEETQYFGPGTRLLVL.

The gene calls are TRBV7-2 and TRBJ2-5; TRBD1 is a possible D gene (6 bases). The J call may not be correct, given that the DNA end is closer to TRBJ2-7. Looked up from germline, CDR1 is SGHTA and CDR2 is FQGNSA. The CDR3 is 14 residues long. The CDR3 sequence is CASTPTGGPYEQYF. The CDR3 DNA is TGTGCCAGCACCCCGACAGGCGGTCCCTACGAGCAGTACTTC.

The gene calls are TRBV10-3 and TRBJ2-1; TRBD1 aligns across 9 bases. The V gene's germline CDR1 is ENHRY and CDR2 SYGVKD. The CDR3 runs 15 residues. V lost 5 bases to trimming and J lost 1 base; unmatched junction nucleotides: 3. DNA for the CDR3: TGTGCCATCAGTAGACAGGGGGATTCCTACAATGAGCAGTTCTTC. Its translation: CAISRQGDSYNEQFF.